Below, 5 T cell receptor beta chains from the same sample are listed, as sequenced in a study of blood T cell repertoires in COVID-19. The method was immunoSEQ multiplex PCR; TCRdb's version includes in-frame clones alone and lacks a portion of them. The sample has some 61,000 clones, approximately 90% seen once. The sequencing input was peripheral blood. The receptors shown here come from a man aged 25 to 40 with acute or convalescent COVID-19.

This clone was seen more than once but under ten times. CDR3 loop: CASSYRGQGADTQYF. CDR3 nucleotide sequence: TGTGCCAGCAGTTACCGCGGACAGGGGGCAGATACGCAGTATTTT. V and J are TRBV6-2 or TRBV6-3 and TRBJ2-3; 10 nucleotides agree with TRBD1. In germline, CDR1 is MNHEY, CDR2 SVGEGT. Trimming at V came to 2 bases and at J to 4 bases, leaving 3 bases not matched to a gene. The CDR3 loop spans 15 amino acids.

This sequence joins TRBV6-6 and TRBJ2-7; 7 bases line up with TRBD2. Per the germline V gene, CDR1 is MNHNY and CDR2 is SVGAGI (reference sequence). The CDR3 has 15 amino acids. V was pared by 4 bases and J by 0 bases, with 6 bases of the junction left unmatched. The CDR3 DNA reads TGTGCCAGCAGTTCACTAGCGCAACTCTCCTACGAGCAGTACTTC. This sequence encodes CASSSLAQLSYEQYF.

This chain connects TRBV2 to TRBJ1-6; D ambiguous. This CDR3 spans 15 amino acids. CDR1 and CDR2 from the germline V gene are SNHLY and FYNNEI. V gave up 4 bases and J gave up 3 bases, with 10 bases separating them. DNA of the CDR3: TGTGCCAGCAGTGGGCCGGGGTTCTATAATTCACCCCTCCACTTT. Amino acids: CASSGPGFYNSPLHF.

The chain couples TRBV4-1 to TRBJ2-1; D is ambiguous. Trimming shortened V by 1 base and J by 4 bases, and 17 bases separated the two germline ends. This CDR3 is 17 amino acids long. Germline CDR1 is MGHRA and CDR2 is YSYEKL. The CDR3 protein is CASSQGAARSLYNEQFF. The DNA for the CDR3 is TGCGCCAGCAGCCAAGGCGCGGCTAGGTCCCTTTACAATGAGCAGTTCTTC.

The chain employs TRBV5-6 and TRBJ2-5; D remains unclear. Per germline, CDR1 SGHDT and CDR2 YYEEEE. The CDR3 is 13 amino acids. The V end was cut by 0 bases, the J end by 4 bases, with 7 bases between. For the CDR3, the DNA is TGTGCCAGCAGCTTGGATCCCGGAGAGACCCAGTACTTC. It encodes CASSLDPGETQYF.